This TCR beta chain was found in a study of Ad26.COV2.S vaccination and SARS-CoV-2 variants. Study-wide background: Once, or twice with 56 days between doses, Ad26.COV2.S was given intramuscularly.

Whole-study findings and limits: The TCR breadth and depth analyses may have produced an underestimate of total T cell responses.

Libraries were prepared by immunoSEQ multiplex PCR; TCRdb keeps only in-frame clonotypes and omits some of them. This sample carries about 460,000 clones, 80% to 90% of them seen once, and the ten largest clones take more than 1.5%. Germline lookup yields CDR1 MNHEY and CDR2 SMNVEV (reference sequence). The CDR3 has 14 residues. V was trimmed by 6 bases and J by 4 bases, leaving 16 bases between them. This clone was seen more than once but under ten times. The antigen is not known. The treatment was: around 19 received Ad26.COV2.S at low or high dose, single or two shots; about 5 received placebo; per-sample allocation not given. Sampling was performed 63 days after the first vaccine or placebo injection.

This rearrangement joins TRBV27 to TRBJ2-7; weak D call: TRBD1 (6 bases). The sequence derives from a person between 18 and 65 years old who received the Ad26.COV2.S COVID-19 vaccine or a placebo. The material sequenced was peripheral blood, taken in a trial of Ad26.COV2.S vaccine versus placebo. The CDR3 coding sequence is TGTGCCAGCAGGAACCTCGGGACACAGTACGAGCAGTACTTC. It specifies CASRNLGTQYEQYF.